This T cell receptor beta chain was observed in a study of technical replicates of blood from a few donors. Profiled with immunoSEQ multiplex PCR; TCRdb holds only in-frame clones, not every one. This sample carries about 73,000 clones, around 93% of them seen once, and the ten largest clones take 0.2% to 0.3%. This CDR3 has 13 amino acids. Germline CDR1 is SGHRS and CDR2 is YFSETQ. The germline V and J ends were trimmed by 4 bases and 3 bases, with 10 bases remaining between them. The rearrangement joins TRBV5-1 to TRBJ1-1, with no clear D. The TCR was taken from a human donor in good health. Source material: T cells isolated from PBMCs. CDR3 sequence (DNA): TGCGCCAGCAGCCCCCGGTCCTACACTGAAGCTTTCTTT. Protein product: CASSPRSYTEAFF.